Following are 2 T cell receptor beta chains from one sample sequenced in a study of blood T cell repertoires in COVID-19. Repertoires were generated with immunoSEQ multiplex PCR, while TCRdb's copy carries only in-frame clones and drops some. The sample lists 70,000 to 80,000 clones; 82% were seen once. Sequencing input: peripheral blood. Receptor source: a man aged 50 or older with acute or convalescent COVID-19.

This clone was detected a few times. CDR3 bases: TGTGCCAGCAGTTCATACTCCGGGTCAGATACGCAGTATTTT. Amino acids: CASSSYSGSDTQYF. This rearrangement joins TRBV28 to TRBJ2-3; D uncertain. Trimming removed 4 bases at V and 4 bases at J, with 12 bases between. The CDR3 length is 14 residues. Germline V gives CDR1 MDHEN, CDR2 SYDVKM.

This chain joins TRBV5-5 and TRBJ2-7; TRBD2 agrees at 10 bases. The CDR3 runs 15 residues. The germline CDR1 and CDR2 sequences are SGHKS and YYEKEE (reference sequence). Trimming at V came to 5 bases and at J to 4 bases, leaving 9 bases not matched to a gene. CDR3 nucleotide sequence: TGTGCCAGCAGATTGACTAGCGGGCAAATTTACGAGCAGTACTTC. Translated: CASRLTSGQIYEQYF.